These 21 T cell receptor beta chains share one sample of origin, sequenced in a study of shared clonotypes between healthy human individuals. Data came from immunoSEQ multiplex PCR; TCRdb stores just in-frame clones and leaves some out. The sample holds about 980,000 clones; around 80% are singletons and the top ten take roughly 1.5%. Sequencing used memory CD4+ T cells sorted from blood. Subset given: CD45RA-negative fraction. The receptors stem from a man younger than 35 in good health.

This clone was seen a handful of times. Within the sample, other DNA sequences also encode this same CDR3. CDR3 loop: CASSGGTANTEAFF. The CDR3 region has the DNA TGCGCCAGCAGCGGTGGGACAGCGAACACTGAAGCTTTCTTT. The rearrangement uses TRBV5-1 and TRBJ1-1; 7 bases align to TRBD1. Germline CDR1 SGHRS, CDR2 YFSETQ. The CDR3 contains 14 residues. V shed 4 bases and J 1 base; nucleotides not matched to a gene: 4.

The CDR3 DNA reads TGTGCCAGCAGAGCCGCCGGGACAGGTAGAGACAATGAGCAGTTCTTC. Amino acid sequence: CASRAAGTGRDNEQFF. V is TRBV7-2 and J is TRBJ2-1; 8 nucleotides match TRBD1. V shed 6 bases and J 5 bases; nucleotides not matched to a gene: 12. The length of the CDR3 is 16 residues. The germline V gene encodes CDR1 SGHTA and CDR2 FQGNSA.

This clone has just one count. The chain is built from TRBV5-1 and TRBJ2-2; TRBD1 or TRBD2 may be the D gene (5 bases each). Trimming took 4 bases from V and 4 from J, leaving 11 bases between them. Germline CDR1 SGHRS, CDR2 YFSETQ. The CDR3 is made up of 14 amino acids. The CDR3 sequence: CASSTGAGTGELFF. The CDR3 nucleotides are TGCGCCAGCAGCACCGGGGCGGGCACCGGGGAGCTGTTTTTT. The full variable domain, with the rest looked up from reference TRBV5-1 and TRBJ2-2, is KAGVTQTPRYLIKTRGQQVTLSCSPISGHRSVSWYQQTPGQGLQFLFEYFSETQRNKGNFPGRFSGRQFSNSRSEMNVSTLELGDSALYLCASSTGAGTGELFFGEGSRLTVL.

The V call is TRBV6-5, the J call TRBJ1-4; D gene uncertain. Germline loops: CDR1 MNHEY, CDR2 SVGAGI. Trimming pared 6 bases from V and 2 bases from J, leaving 13 bases between. The CDR3 runs 15 residues. The CDR3 coding sequence is TGTGCCAGCAGGCCTCAGAGCGGGACTAATGAAAAACTGTTTTTT. Amino acids: CASRPQSGTNEKLFF.

This chain uses TRBV19 with TRBJ2-2; D is unresolved. The CDR3 spans 14 residues. Trimming took off 2 bases at V and 4 bases at J, with 8 bases between the two ends. In germline, CDR1 is LNHDA, CDR2 SQIVND (reference sequence). CDR3 amino acids: CASSIKPSTGELFF. The CDR3, as DNA: TGTGCCAGTAGTATAAAGCCCAGCACCGGGGAGCTGTTTTTT.

V and J are TRBV5-1 and TRBJ2-7; D uncertain. The V and J ends lost 4 bases and 5 bases respectively, with 19 bases between them. The germline V gene encodes CDR1 SGHRS and CDR2 YFSETQ. The length of the CDR3 is 15 residues. In nucleotides, the CDR3 is TGCGCCAGCAGCCCCGTTGCCCCCCAAAGGGACGAGCAGTACTTC. It encodes CASSPVAPQRDEQYF.

This chain uses TRBV2 with TRBJ2-5; D is possibly TRBD2 (6 bases). Germline CDR1 reads SNHLY; CDR2 reads FYNNEI. CDR3 length: 13 amino acids. V gave up 4 bases and J gave up 5 bases, with 11 bases separating them. The CDR3 loop reads CASSGEREETQYF. CDR3 nucleotide sequence: TGTGCCAGCAGTGGGGAACGGGAGGAGACCCAGTACTTC. Combining the CDR3 with reference TRBV2 and TRBJ2-5 gives the whole variable domain EPEVTQTPSHQVTQMGQEVILRCVPISNHLYFYWYRQILGQKVEFLVSFYNNEISEKSEIFDDQFSVERPDGSNFTLKIRSTKLEDSAMYFCASSGEREETQYFGPGTRLLVL.

A few counts support this clone. V and J are TRBV6-6 and TRBJ1-4; TRBD1 matches 8 bases. Germline V gene sequence: CDR1 MNHNY, CDR2 SVGAGI (reference sequence). Trimming took 7 bases from V and 7 from J; bases not matched to a gene: 11. This CDR3 contains 15 residues. The CDR3 DNA reads as TGTGCCAGCACCCGAGGACAGGGCCTGCTTGAAAAACTGTTTTTT. It is translated as CASTRGQGLLEKLFF.

To note about this clone: A far larger clone is one base from this, pointing to a likely read error. The J gene is TRBJ1-6, the V gene TRBV6-5; TRBD1 matches at 7 bases. V lost 2 bases and J lost 10; bases outside the gene matches: 8. The CDR3 has 15 amino acids. Germline V gene lookup returns CDR1 MNHEY and CDR2 SVGAGI. The CDR3 DNA reads as TGTGCCAGCAGTTACGGTCAGGGGGAGTGGTCACCCCTCCACTTT. Translation: CASSYGQGEWSPLHF.

The genes are TRBV5-6 and TRBJ1-5, with D uncertain. The CDR3 extends over 18 amino acids. Germline V lookup: CDR1 SGHDT, CDR2 YYEEEE. Trimming left V 1 base short and J 2 bases short, with 19 bases between. CDR3 sequence (DNA): TGTGCCAGCAGCTTGAGTCCGGTCGCTAACTTCCGCAATCAGCCCCAGCATTTT. As protein: CASSLSPVANFRNQPQHF.

The CDR3 is CAWSVDRDGSPLHF. The CDR3 DNA sequence: TGTGCCTGGAGTGTGGACAGGGATGGTTCACCCCTCCACTTT. The genes are TRBV30 and TRBJ1-6, with TRBD1 matching 8 bases. CDR3 length equals 14 residues. V gave up 0 bases and J gave up 9 bases; unmatched junction bases: 4. Germline CDR1 is GTSNPN and CDR2 is SVGIG (reference sequence). The complete variable domain, with remaining parts taken from reference TRBV30 and TRBJ1-6, reads SQTIHQWPATLVQPVGSPLSLECTVEGTSNPNLYWYRQAAGRGLQLLFYSVGIGQISSEVPQNLSASRPQDRQFILSSKKLLLSDSGFYLCAWSVDRDGSPLHFGNGTRLTVT.

The rearrangement joins TRBV18 to TRBJ1-3; D not resolved. CDR3 length equals 16 residues. V lost 3 bases and J lost 0, with 12 bases in between. Germline assignment: CDR1 KGHSH and CDR2 LQKENI. The chain's CDR3 is CASSPSPWLSGNTIYF. CDR3 coding DNA: TGTGCCAGCTCACCGAGCCCGTGGCTCTCTGGAAACACCATATATTTT.

The rearrangement links TRBV29-1 to TRBJ2-1; TRBD1 might be the D (5 bases). The CDR3 has 14 residues. The germline V gene encodes CDR1 SQVTM and CDR2 ANQGSEA. V lost 5 bases to trimming and J lost 7 bases, with 18 bases between them. The CDR3: CSVHTDGAWNEQFF. The CDR3 bases are TGCAGCGTTCACACAGATGGGGCCTGGAATGAGCAGTTCTTC.

This sequence joins TRBV5-8 and TRBJ1-5; 8 bases agree with TRBD1. This CDR3 is 16 amino acids long. Germline V gene lookup returns CDR1 SGHTS and CDR2 YDEGEE. With 0 bases clipped from V and 6 bases from J, the junction kept 8 bases outside the gene matches. CDR3 sequence (DNA): TGTGCCAGCAGCTTGGCGCAGGCAGGGGGCGGTCAGCCCCAGCATTTT. It codes for CASSLAQAGGGQPQHF.

The chain carries TRBV7-3 and TRBJ2-5; 10 positions agree with TRBD2. Trimming cost V 4 bases and J 3 bases; bases outside gene matches: 14. The CDR3 consists of 18 residues. CDR1 and CDR2 (germline): SGHTA, FQGTGA. This chain's CDR3 is CASSSGRDPAGGKETQYF. CDR3 in DNA: TGTGCCAGCAGCTCCGGCCGCGATCCAGCGGGGGGGAAAGAGACCCAGTACTTC.

This chain connects TRBV28 to TRBJ2-7, with 7 bases fitting TRBD1. The V gene's germline CDR1 is MDHEN and CDR2 SYDVKM. The CDR3 contains 14 residues. V gave up 5 bases and J gave up 3 bases; unmatched junction bases: 7. Here the CDR3 reads CASSLQGLFYEQYF. As DNA, the CDR3 is TGTGCCAGCAGTCTACAGGGGTTGTTCTACGAGCAGTACTTC.

The chain has TRBV14 and TRBJ2-7; TRBD1 is a possible D gene (5 bases). Per germline, CDR1 SGHDN and CDR2 FVKESK. The V gene lost 1 base and the J gene lost 6 bases, with 13 bases spanning the gap. This CDR3 has 14 amino acids. Written as DNA, the CDR3 is TGTGCCAGCAGCCAAGTGTGGCAGGGCGGCGAGCAGTACTTC. Its translation is CASSQVWQGGEQYF.

This chain joins TRBV7-2 and TRBJ2-3; 7 bases are a match to TRBD2. CDR3 length: 14 amino acids. Germline V lookup: CDR1 SGHTA, CDR2 FQGNSA. J was trimmed by 3 bases and V by 3 bases; bases with no gene match: 3. For the CDR3, the DNA is TGTGCCAGCAGCTTTGGCGGGAGTACAGATACGCAGTATTTT. Translated, it gives CASSFGGSTDTQYF.

The J gene is TRBJ1-4, the V gene TRBV28; D ambiguous. The V gene's germline CDR1 is MDHEN and CDR2 SYDVKM. Trimming removed 4 bases at V and 4 bases at J, with 10 bases between. This CDR3 is built from 14 residues. CDR3 region: CASSWQVINEKLFF. CDR3 in DNA: TGTGCCAGCAGTTGGCAAGTTATTAATGAAAAACTGTTTTTT.

The chain couples TRBV5-1 to TRBJ2-1, with TRBD1 identical over 7 bases. Trimming took 4 bases from V and 9 from J; bases not matched to a gene: 16. This CDR3 is built from 16 residues. Per germline, CDR1 SGHRS and CDR2 YFSETQ. This chain's CDR3 is CASSPGTARARGEQFF. The CDR3 bases are TGCGCCAGCAGCCCCGGGACAGCCAGAGCCCGGGGTGAGCAGTTCTTC.

The J gene is TRBJ1-3, the V gene TRBV2, with a possible D match to TRBD1 (6 bases). There are 15 residues in the CDR3. The V end was cut by 4 bases, the J end by 0 bases, with 10 bases between. Germline values: CDR1 SNHLY, CDR2 FYNNEI. The CDR3: CASSGQASSGNTIYF. The DNA for the CDR3 is TGTGCCAGCAGTGGACAGGCCAGCTCTGGAAACACCATATATTTT.